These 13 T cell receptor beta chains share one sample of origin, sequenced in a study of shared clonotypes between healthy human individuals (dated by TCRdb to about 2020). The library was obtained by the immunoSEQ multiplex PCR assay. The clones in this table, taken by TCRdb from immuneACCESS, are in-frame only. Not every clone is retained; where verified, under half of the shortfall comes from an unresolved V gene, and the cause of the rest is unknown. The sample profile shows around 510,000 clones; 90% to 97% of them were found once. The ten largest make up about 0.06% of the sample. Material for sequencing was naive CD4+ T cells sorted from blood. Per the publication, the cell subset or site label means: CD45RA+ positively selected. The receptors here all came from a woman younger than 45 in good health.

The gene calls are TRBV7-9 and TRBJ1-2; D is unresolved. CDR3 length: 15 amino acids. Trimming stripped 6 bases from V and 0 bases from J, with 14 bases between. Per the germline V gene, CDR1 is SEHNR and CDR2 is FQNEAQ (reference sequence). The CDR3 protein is CASSSSWEANYGYTF. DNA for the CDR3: TGTGCCAGCAGTTCCTCCTGGGAAGCTAACTATGGCTACACCTTC. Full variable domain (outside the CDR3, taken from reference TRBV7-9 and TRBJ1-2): DTGVSQNPRHKITKRGQNVTFRCDPISEHNRLYWYRQTLGQGPEFLTYFQNEAQLEKSRLLSDRFSAERPKGSFSTLEIQRTEQGDSAMYLCASSSSWEANYGYTFGSGTRLTVV.

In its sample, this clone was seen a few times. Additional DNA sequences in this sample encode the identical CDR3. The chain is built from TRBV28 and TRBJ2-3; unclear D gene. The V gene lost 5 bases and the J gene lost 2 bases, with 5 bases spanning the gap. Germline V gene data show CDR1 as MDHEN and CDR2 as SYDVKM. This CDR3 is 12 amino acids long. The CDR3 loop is CASSPVTDTQYF. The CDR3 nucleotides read TGTGCCAGCAGTCCGGTCACAGATACGCAGTATTTT.

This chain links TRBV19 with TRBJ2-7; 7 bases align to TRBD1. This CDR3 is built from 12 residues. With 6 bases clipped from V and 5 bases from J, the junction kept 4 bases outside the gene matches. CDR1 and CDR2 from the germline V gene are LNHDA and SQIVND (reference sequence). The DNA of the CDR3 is TGTGCCAGTAGCTCAACAGGGGACGAGCAGTACTTC. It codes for CASSSTGDEQYF.

CDR3 nucleotides: TGTGCCAGCACCCCAGGAGGCCTTAACGCAGAGTGGGGCACAGATACGCAGTATTTT. Its protein is CASTPGGLNAEWGTDTQYF. This chain uses TRBV27 with TRBJ2-3; perhaps TRBD2 as D (5 bases). Germline-derived CDR1 and CDR2 are MNHEY and SMNVEV (reference sequence). With 7 bases removed from V and 1 base from J, the gap between germline ends came to 27 bases. The CDR3 covers 19 residues.

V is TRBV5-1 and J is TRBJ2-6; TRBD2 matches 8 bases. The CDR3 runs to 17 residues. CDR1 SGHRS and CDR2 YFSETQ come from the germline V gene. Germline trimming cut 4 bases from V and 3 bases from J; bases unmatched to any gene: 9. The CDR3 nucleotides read TGCGCCAGCAGCCCAGGACTAGCTGTGGGTGGGGCCAACGTCCTGACTTTC. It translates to CASSPGLAVGGANVLTF.

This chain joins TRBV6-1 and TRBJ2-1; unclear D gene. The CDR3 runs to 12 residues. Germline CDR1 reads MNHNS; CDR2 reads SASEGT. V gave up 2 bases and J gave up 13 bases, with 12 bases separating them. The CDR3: CASSELGSPQFF. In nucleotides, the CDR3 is TGTGCCAGCAGTGAATTGGGGTCGCCCCAGTTCTTC.

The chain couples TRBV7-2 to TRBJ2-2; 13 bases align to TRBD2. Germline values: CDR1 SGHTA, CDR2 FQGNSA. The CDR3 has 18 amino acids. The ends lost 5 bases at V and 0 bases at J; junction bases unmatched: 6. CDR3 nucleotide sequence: TGTGCCAGCAGCCTCCGGGGGACTAGCGGGACGAACACCGGGGAGCTGTTTTTT. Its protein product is CASSLRGTSGTNTGELFF.

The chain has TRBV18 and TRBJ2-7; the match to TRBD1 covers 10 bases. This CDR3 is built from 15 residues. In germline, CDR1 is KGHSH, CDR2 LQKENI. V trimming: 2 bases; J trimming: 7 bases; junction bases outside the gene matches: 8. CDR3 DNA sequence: TGTGCCAGCTCACCAAGGGGGACAGGGGCTGGGGAGCAGTACTTC. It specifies CASSPRGTGAGEQYF.

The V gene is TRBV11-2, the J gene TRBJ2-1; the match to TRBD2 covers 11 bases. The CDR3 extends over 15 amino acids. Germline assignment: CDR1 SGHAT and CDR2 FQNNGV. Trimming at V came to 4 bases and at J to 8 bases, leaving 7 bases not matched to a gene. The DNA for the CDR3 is TGTGCCAGCAGCTCCAATAGCGGGAGGGCCTATGAGCAGTTCTTC. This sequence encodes CASSSNSGRAYEQFF.

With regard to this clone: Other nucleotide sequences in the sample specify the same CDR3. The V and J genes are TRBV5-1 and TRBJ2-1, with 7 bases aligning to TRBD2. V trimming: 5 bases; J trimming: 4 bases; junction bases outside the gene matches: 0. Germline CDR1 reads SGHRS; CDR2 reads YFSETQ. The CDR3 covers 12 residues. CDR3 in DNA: TGCGCCAGCAGGCGGGGGTACAATGAGCAGTTCTTC. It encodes CASRRGYNEQFF.

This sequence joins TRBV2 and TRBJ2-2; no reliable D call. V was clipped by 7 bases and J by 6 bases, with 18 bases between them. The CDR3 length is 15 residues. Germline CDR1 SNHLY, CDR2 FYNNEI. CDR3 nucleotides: TGTGCCAGCATGAAGAACAGAAGACGTCCCGGGGAGCTGTTTTTT. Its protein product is CASMKNRRRPGELFF.

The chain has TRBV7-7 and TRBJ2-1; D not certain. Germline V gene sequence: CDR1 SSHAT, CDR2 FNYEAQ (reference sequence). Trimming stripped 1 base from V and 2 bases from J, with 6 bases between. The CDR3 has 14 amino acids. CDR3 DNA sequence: TGTGCCAGCAGCTTAGGTCCGGCCTACAATGAGCAGTTCTTC. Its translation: CASSLGPAYNEQFF.

The CDR3 DNA is TGTGCCAGCAGCCTAAGGGGGACCAATCAGCCCCAGCATTTT. Its protein product is CASSLRGTNQPQHF. The J gene is TRBJ1-5, the V gene TRBV7-2, with D maybe TRBD1 (6 bases). This CDR3 region has 14 residues. Germline CDR1 is SGHTA and CDR2 is FQGNSA. The V end lost 5 bases, the J end lost 3 bases, and 11 bases lay between the germline ends.